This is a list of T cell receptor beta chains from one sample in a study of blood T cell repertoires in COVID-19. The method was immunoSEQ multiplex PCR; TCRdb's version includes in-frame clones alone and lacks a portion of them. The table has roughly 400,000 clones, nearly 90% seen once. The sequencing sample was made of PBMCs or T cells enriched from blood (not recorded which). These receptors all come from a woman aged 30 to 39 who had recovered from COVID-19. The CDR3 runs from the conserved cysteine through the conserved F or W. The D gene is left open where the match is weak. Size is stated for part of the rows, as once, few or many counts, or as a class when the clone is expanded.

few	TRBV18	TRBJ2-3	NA	TGTGCCAGCGCGCCTACAGGGCAGGATACGCAGTATTTT	CASAPTGQDTQYF
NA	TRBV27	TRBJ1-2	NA	TGTGCCAGCAGCCTGCGGGGGTATGGCTACACCTTC	CASSLRGYGYTF
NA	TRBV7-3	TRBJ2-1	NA	TGTGCCAGCAGTCGCCAAACTCGAGGAGATGAGCAGTTCTTC	CASSRQTRGDEQFF
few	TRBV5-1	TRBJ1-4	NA	TGCGCCAGCAGCTTGGACGGTACCAAAAATGAAAAACTGTTTTTT	CASSLDGTKNEKLFF
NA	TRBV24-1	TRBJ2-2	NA	TGTGCCACCAGTGATGGGCAGGGTGACACCGGGGAGCTGTTTTTT	CATSDGQGDTGELFF
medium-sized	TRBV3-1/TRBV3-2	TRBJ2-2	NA	TGTGCCAGCAGCCAAGGGGGCGTTGAAACCGGGGAGCTGTTTTTT	CASSQGGVETGELFF
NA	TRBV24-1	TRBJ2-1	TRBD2	TGTGCCACCAGTGATAGGCCTAGCGGGAAGGACCGCGATGAGCAGTTCTTC	CATSDRPSGKDRDEQFF
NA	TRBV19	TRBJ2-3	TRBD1	TGTGCCAGTACCTCGACAGGGATGCAGTATTTT	CASTSTGMQYF
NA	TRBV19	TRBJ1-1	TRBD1	TGTGCCAGTAGTGTGAGGGGACAGGGGGTAGGGATCACTGAAGCTTTCTTT	CASSVRGQGVGITEAFF
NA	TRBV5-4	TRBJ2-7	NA	TGTGCCAGCAGCTTGGCCGCGACAGTTTACGACGAGCAGTACTTC	CASSLAATVYDEQYF
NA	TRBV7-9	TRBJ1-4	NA	TGTGCCAGCAGCCGGGGGACCTTTAGTAATGAAAAACTGTTTTTT	CASSRGTFSNEKLFF
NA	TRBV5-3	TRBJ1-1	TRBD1	TGTGCCAGAAGTCGGGACAGCAACACTGAAGCTTTCTTT	CARSRDSNTEAFF
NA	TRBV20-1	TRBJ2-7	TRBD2	TGCAGTGCTAGTACTAGCGGCTCCTACGAGCAGTACTTC	CSASTSGSYEQYF
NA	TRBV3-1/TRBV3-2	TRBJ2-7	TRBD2	TGTGCCAGCAGCCCATCTAGCGGGAGATCCTACGAGCAGTACTTC	CASSPSSGRSYEQYF
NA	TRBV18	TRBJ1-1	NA	TGTGCCAGCTCAGCCCTAGATAGGAACACTGAAGCTTTCTTT	CASSALDRNTEAFF
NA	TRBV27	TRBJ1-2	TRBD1	TGTGCCAGTACCGGGACAGGGACCAACTATGGCTACACCTTC	CASTGTGTNYGYTF
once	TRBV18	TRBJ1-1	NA	TGTGCCAGCTCACCCGACAGTGCGAACACTGAAGCTTTCTTT	CASSPDSANTEAFF
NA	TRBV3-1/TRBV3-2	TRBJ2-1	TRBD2	TGTGCCAGCAGCCAACCTCTACTAGCGGGGGCCACTTACAATGAGCAGTTCTTC	CASSQPLLAGATYNEQFF
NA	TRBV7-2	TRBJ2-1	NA	TGTGCCAGCAGTTCCGGGGTCCGCTACAATGAGCAGTTCTTC	CASSSGVRYNEQFF
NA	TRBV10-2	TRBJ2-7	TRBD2	TGCGCCAGCAGTGAGTCGACTCGGGGACTAGCGCTTTACGAGCAGTACTTC	CASSESTRGLALYEQYF
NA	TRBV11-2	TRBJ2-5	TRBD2	TGTGCCAGCAGCTTGGGGTCGGGACTAGCCGACGAGACCCAGTACTTC	CASSLGSGLADETQYF
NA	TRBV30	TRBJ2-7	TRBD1	TGTGCCTGGAGGCGGACAGGAAGATACGAGCAGTACTTC	CAWRRTGRYEQYF
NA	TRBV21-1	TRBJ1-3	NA	TGTGCCAGCAGCAAAGAAGCAGGGACAGGAAACACCATATATTTT	CASSKEAGTGNTIYF
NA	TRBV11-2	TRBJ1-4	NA	TGTGCCAGCAGCTCCCGGACTAATGAAAAACTGTTTTTT	CASSSRTNEKLFF
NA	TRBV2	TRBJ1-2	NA	TGTGCCAGCAGTGAAGGGCCCCTGATATCCTATGGCTACACCTTC	CASSEGPLISYGYTF
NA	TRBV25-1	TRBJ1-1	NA	TGTGCCAGCAGTGAATATCTAGGTAGTCACGGGGAAGCTTTCTTT	CASSEYLGSHGEAFF
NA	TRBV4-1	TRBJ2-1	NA	TGCGCCAGCAGCCAAGCAAAGCCTTCCTACAATGAGCAGTTCTTC	CASSQAKPSYNEQFF
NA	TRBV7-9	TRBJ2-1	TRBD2	TGTGCCAGCAGCATCCGGACTAGCGGCACCAATGAGCAGTTCTTC	CASSIRTSGTNEQFF
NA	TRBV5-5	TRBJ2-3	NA	TGTGCCAGCAGCTTGGCTCAGGGCGCAGATACGCAGTATTTT	CASSLAQGADTQYF
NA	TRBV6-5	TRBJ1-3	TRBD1	TGTGCCAGCAGTAGCAGGGGGCTGGCTGGAAACACCATATATTTT	CASSSRGLAGNTIYF
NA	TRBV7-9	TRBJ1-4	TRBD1	TGTGCCAGCAGCTGGGGACAGGGGCTCAATAATGAAAAACTGTTTTTT	CASSWGQGLNNEKLFF
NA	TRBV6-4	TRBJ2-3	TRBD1	TGTGCCAGCAGCGAAGGACAGGGAGGTACAGATACGCAGTATTTT	CASSEGQGGTDTQYF
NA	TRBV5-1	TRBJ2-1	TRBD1	TGCGCCAGCAGCTTGGGGCGACAGGGACCGTACAATGAGCAGTTCTTC	CASSLGRQGPYNEQFF
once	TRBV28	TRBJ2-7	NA	TGTGCCAGCAGGTCAGGGGCCGAGAGCTCCTACGAGCAGTACTTC	CASRSGAESSYEQYF
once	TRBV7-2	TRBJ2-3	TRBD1	TGTGCCAGCAGCTTAATCGGGACAGGGTTTCGTGCGGATACGCAGTATTTT	CASSLIGTGFRADTQYF
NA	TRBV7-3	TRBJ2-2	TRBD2	TGTGCCAGCAGCTCGACGACTAGCGGGAGGGGAGCCGGGGAGCTGTTTTTT	CASSSTTSGRGAGELFF
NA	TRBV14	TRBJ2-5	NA	TGTGCCAGCAGCCAAATCTCAGGGGGAGGTGCGGAGACCCAGTACTTC	CASSQISGGGAETQYF
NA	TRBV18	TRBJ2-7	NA	TGTGCCAGCTCCCGACGCAGGACCAGGGACGAGCAGTACTTC	CASSRRRTRDEQYF
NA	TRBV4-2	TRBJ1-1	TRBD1	TGTGCCAGCAGCCAAGCGAACAGGGGGATGACTGAAGCTTTCTTT	CASSQANRGMTEAFF
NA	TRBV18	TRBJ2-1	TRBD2	TGTGCCAGCTCCCCTAGCGGGGCCCTCAATGAGCAGTTCTTC	CASSPSGALNEQFF
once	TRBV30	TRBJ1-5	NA	TGTGCCTGGAGTAACGGAGTCAATCAGCCCCAGCATTTT	CAWSNGVNQPQHF
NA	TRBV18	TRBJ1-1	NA	TGTGCCAGCTCTCAGTCCAGTTTGAACACTGAAGCTTTCTTT	CASSQSSLNTEAFF
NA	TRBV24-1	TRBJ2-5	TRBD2	TGTGCCACCAGTGATTTGAAGGGCGGGAGGGAGACCCAGTACTTC	CATSDLKGGRETQYF
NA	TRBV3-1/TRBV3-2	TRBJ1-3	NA	TGTGCCAGCAGCCAAGTTCCGGAGACTGGAAACACCATATATTTT	CASSQVPETGNTIYF
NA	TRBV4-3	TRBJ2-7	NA	TGCGCCAGCAGCCTCGCTTGGGGGGTACCCTACGAGCAGTACTTC	CASSLAWGVPYEQYF
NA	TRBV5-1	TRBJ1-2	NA	TGCGCCAGCAGCTACGGAAATATGCAGGGAAGATGGTATGGCTACACCTTC	CASSYGNMQGRWYGYTF
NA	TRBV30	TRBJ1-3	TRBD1	TGTGCCTGGAGTCGATGGACAGGGGCTGGAAACACCATATATTTT	CAWSRWTGAGNTIYF
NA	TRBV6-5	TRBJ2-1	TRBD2	TGTGCCAGCAGTCGAGCGGGGCGATACAATGAGCAGTTCTTC	CASSRAGRYNEQFF